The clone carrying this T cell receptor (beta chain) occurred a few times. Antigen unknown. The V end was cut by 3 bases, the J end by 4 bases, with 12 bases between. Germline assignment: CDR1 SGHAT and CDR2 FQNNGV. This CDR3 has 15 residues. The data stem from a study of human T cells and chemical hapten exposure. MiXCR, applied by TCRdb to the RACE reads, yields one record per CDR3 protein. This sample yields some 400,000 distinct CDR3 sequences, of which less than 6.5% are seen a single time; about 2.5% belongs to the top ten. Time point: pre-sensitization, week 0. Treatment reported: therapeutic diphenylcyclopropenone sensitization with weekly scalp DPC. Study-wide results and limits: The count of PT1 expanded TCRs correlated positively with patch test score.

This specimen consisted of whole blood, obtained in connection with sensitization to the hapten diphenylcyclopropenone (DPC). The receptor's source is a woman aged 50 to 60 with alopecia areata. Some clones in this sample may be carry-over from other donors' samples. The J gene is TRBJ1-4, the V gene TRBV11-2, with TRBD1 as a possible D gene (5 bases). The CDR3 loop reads CASSLTEAFNEKLFF. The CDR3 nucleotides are TGTGCCAGCAGCTTGACAGAGGCCTTTAATGAAAAACTGTTTTTT.